Each of the 12 T cell receptor beta chains below was sequenced from the same sample in a study of T cell repertoires in cytomegalovirus infection. Their antigen targets remain unknown. MiXCR, run by TCRdb on the reads, gives a single entry per CDR3 protein. The profile shows about 920,000 distinct CDR3 sequences, roughly 30% of them singletons. The sequenced sample was cultured CD8+ T cells from PBMCs, obtained from culture after CMV antigen stimulation. These receptor sequences come from a human donor in good health (CMV status not recorded). Some clones in this sample may be carry-over from other donors' samples.

This clonotype came up many times. V usage is TRBV7-9 and J usage is TRBJ1-1, with TRBD1 as a possible D gene (5 bases). The V end was cut by 1 base, the J end by 7 bases, with 7 bases between. CDR1 is SEHNR and CDR2 is FQNEAQ in the germline V gene (reference sequence). This CDR3 region has 12 residues. The CDR3 protein is CASSLGGDEAFF. CDR3 DNA sequence: TGTGCCAGCAGCTTAGGGGGGGATGAAGCTTTCTTT.

A remark on this clonotype: A read error may produce the germline difference seen at one junction end. The chain uses TRBV2 and TRBJ2-1, with D possibly being TRBD2 (6 bases). The CDR3 runs 16 residues. Germline V gene lookup returns CDR1 SNHLY and CDR2 FYNNEI. CDR3 nucleotide sequence: TGTGTCAGCAGTGAAGGAGGGCAGGGTTTCTACAATGAGCAGTTCTTC. This translates into CVSSEGGQGFYNEQFF.

The V call is TRBV6-2 or TRBV6-3, the J call TRBJ2-7; TRBD2 aligns across 7 bases. CDR3 length: 14 residues. CDR1 and CDR2 from the germline V gene are MNHEY and SVGEGT. V shed 2 bases, J shed 6 bases, and the junction held 7 bases outside the gene matches. The CDR3 region has the DNA TGTGCCAGCAGTTACGGGGGGGGACTTGCCGAGCAGTACGTC. Its translation is CASSYGGGLAEQYV.

The chain links TRBV12-3 or TRBV12-4 to TRBJ1-3; weak D call: TRBD1 (6 bases). CDR3 length equals 15 residues. V was clipped by 5 bases and J by 2 bases, with 13 bases between them. CDR3 loop: CASSPQGSTGNTIYF. CDR3 nucleotides: TGTGCCAGCAGTCCCCAGGGGTCTACTGGAAACACCATATATTTT.

This clonotype has a handful of counts. The chain joins TRBV6-5 to TRBJ2-7; tentative D call: TRBD1 (6 bases). Germline V gene lookup returns CDR1 MNHEY and CDR2 SVGAGI. The V end was cut by 5 bases, the J end by 2 bases, with 16 bases between. The CDR3 consists of 15 residues. The DNA of the CDR3 is TGTGCCAGCAGTGGAAACAGGGTGTTTCCCTACGAGCAGTACTTC. As protein: CASSGNRVFPYEQYF.

The rearrangement joins TRBV6-1 to TRBJ2-5; 15 bases fit TRBD2. This CDR3 has 19 amino acids. In germline, CDR1 is MNHNS, CDR2 SASEGT. V gave up 4 bases and J gave up 5 bases; unmatched junction bases: 14. This CDR3 is CASSGSGLAGGAGRETQYF. The CDR3 DNA sequence: TGTGCCAGCAGTGGCTCGGGACTAGCGGGGGGTGCGGGGAGGGAGACCCAGTACTTC.

The gene calls are TRBV19 and TRBJ1-1; no clear D gene. Germline values: CDR1 LNHDA, CDR2 SQIVND (reference sequence). V lost 3 bases and J 1 base, leaving 15 bases between the germline ends. The CDR3 spans 16 residues. The CDR3 DNA is TGTGCCAGTAGTATGGTGGGGATACTCCCGAACACTGAAGCTTTCTTT. As protein: CASSMVGILPNTEAFF.

This clonotype was observed many times. The chain is built from TRBV5-8 and TRBJ1-3; TRBD1 agrees at 9 bases. This CDR3 has 23 amino acids. Trimming took 0 bases from V and 0 from J; bases not matched to a gene: 22. The V gene's germline CDR1 is SGHTS and CDR2 YDEGEE. The CDR3 DNA is TGTGCCAGCAGCTTGGCCGGACGACGAACGGACAGGGGATCTCTAGGCTCTGGAAACACCATATATTTT. Amino acids: CASSLAGRRTDRGSLGSGNTIYF.

The genes are TRBV28 and TRBJ2-7; D gene ambiguous. With 5 bases removed from V and 0 bases from J, the gap between germline ends came to 11 bases. Germline lookup yields CDR1 MDHEN and CDR2 SYDVKM. This CDR3 comprises 14 residues. The CDR3 region is CASSPRISSYEQYF. CDR3 DNA: TGTGCCAGCAGTCCGCGGATCAGCTCCTACGAGCAGTACTTC.

The genes are TRBV12-3 or TRBV12-4 and TRBJ1-2; maybe TRBD1 (5 bases). Trimming stripped 5 bases from V and 0 bases from J, with 13 bases between. The CDR3 covers 15 residues. In DNA, the CDR3 is TGTGCCAGCAGTCTACAGGCACACGCTAACTATGGCTACACCTTC. Its translation: CASSLQAHANYGYTF.

This clonotype appeared a few times. The chain combines TRBV25-1 with TRBJ2-3; 7 positions match TRBD1. Germline CDR1 and CDR2: MGHDK and SYGVNS. This CDR3 spans 15 amino acids. J lost 3 bases, V lost 3 bases, and 6 bases had no gene match. In DNA, the CDR3 is TGTGCCAGCAGTGATTTTAGGGGGCAGACAGATACGCAGTATTTT. Amino acids: CASSDFRGQTDTQYF.

This clonotype has at least ten counts. The rearrangement joins TRBV7-8 to TRBJ2-2; 8 bases are shared with TRBD2. Germline CDR1 SGHVS, CDR2 FQNEAQ. The V gene end was trimmed by 0 bases and the J gene end by 7 bases; junction bases not matched to a gene: 7. The CDR3 is 16 amino acids. The CDR3 DNA reads TGTGCCAGCAGCTTAGCGCCGGACGGGAGGGGCGGGGAGCTGTTTTTT. Its translation: CASSLAPDGRGGELFF.